This T cell receptor (beta chain) is drawn from a study of blood T cell repertoires in COVID-19. Study as a whole: Acute and convalescent COVID-19 samples came from the United States, Italy and Spain. The cDNA or gDNA used as material had been derived from T cells, B-cell-depleted T cells, or PBMCs.

Authors' processing steps: The assay estimated nucleated cells by amplifying reference gene primers. This table comes from immunoSEQ multiplex PCR, and its TCRdb copy is limited to in-frame clones, with some not included. That table supplies the V and J calls and clone size; D and trimming were determined from the DNA. The sample has about 300,000 clones; around 89% are singletons. The TCR sequence derives from a middle-aged man with acute or convalescent COVID-19. The specimen was peripheral blood.

CDR3 region: CASSYIRSGTGGSEAFF. For the CDR3, the DNA is TGCGCCAGCAGCTATATACGGTCCGGGACAGGGGGCTCTGAAGCTTTCTTT. The rearrangement joins TRBV5-1 to TRBJ1-1; 12 bases match TRBD1. Germline lookup yields CDR1 SGHRS and CDR2 YFSETQ. The CDR3 has 17 amino acids. V shed 3 bases, J shed 6 bases, and the junction held 12 bases outside the gene matches. Together with reference TRBV5-1 and TRBJ1-1, the CDR3 gives the full variable domain: KAGVTQTPRYLIKTRGQQVTLSCSPISGHRSVSWYQQTPGQGLQFLFEYFSETQRNKGNFPGRFSGRQFSNSRSEMNVSTLELGDSALYLCASSYIRSGTGGSEAFFGQGTRLTVV.